This T cell receptor beta chain appears in the sequencing data of a study of cytomegalovirus exposure and HLA in healthy donors. Germline trimming cut 5 bases from V and 5 bases from J; bases unmatched to any gene: 5. Germline values: CDR1 SGHVS, CDR2 FQNEAQ. There are 16 residues in the CDR3. Researchers ran the PCR with 60 Vbeta and 13 Jbeta primers. The table came from immunoSEQ multiplex PCR; TCRdb's copy has only in-frame clones and leaves some out. The table shows 130,000 or so clones, with more than 60% occurring only once. The sequenced material came from PBMCs. This sequence was found in a woman aged 18-29 years in good health and CMV-seronegative. This chain uses TRBV7-8 with TRBJ2-5, with 16 bases identical to TRBD2. The CDR3 is CASSLLGLAGGETQYF. DNA for the CDR3: TGTGCCAGCAGCCTCCTGGGACTAGCGGGAGGGGAGACCCAGTACTTC.